The clone carrying this TCR beta chain has a count of ten or more. CDR1 and CDR2 from the germline V gene are SGHDN and FVKESK. J was trimmed by 2 bases and V by 1 base; bases with no gene match: 8. This CDR3 is 16 amino acids long. These data originate in a study of early T cells in non-severe SARS-CoV-2 infection. TCRdb redid the calling of the 5' RACE reads with MiXCR, one entry per CDR3 protein. The sample carries some 80,000 distinct CDR3 sequences, roughly 12% recorded once. The sample was whole blood, taken at baseline. The chain combines TRBV14 with TRBJ2-7, with TRBD1 identical over 7 bases. The sequence came from an adult who was a healthcare worker with PCR-confirmed SARS-CoV-2 infection or an uninfected control (not recorded which). The donor label of this sample is uncertain. The CDR3 loop reads CASSQAHGTEAYEQYF. CDR3 nucleotides: TGTGCCAGCAGCCAAGCACACGGGACAGAAGCCTACGAGCAGTACTTC.